What follows is one T cell receptor (beta chain) and its context. Treg sorting used a CD4+CD25+CD127-/low gate. Trimming took off 4 bases at V and 1 base at J, with 15 bases between the two ends. The CDR3 totals 16 residues. Germline CDR1 and CDR2: SGHRS and YFSETQ. Full-length variable regions came from constant-region reverse primers plus semi-nested Nested Universal Primer A PCR. TCRdb reprocessed the 5' RACE reads via MiXCR and lists one record per CDR3 protein. The sample holds 50,000 to 60,000 distinct CDR3 sequences, roughly 20% seen once. The sequenced sample consisted of tumor-infiltrating Tregs sorted from the breast tumor. The rearrangement joins TRBV5-1 to TRBJ2-1; D is possibly TRBD2 (6 bases). The sequence derives from a female donor with breast cancer. The CDR3 is CASSLPRLGSYNEQFF. CDR3 bases: TGCGCCAGCAGCCTACCCCGACTAGGGTCCTACAATGAGCAGTTCTTC.